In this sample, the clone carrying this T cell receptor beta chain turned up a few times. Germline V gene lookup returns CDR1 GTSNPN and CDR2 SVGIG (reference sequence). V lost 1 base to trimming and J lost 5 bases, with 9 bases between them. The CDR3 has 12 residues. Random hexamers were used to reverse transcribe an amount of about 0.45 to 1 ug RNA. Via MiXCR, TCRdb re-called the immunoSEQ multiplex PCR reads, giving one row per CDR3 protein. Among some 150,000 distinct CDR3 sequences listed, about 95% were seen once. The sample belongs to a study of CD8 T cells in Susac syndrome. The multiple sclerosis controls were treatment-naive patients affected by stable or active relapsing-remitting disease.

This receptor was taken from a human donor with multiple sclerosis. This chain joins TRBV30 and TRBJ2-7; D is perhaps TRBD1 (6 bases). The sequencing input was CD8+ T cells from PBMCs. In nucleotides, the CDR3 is TGTGCCTGGAGTGCTACAGGGCACGAGCAGTACTTC. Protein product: CAWSATGHEQYF.